These 2 T cell receptor beta chains share one sample of origin, sequenced in a study of post-analysis software for immune sequencing data (dated by TCRdb to the mid-2010s). The investigation overall reported the following: Patients showed significantly higher frequencies than controls for five TRBV segments, among them TRBV5-6, TRBV5-1 and TRBV20-1.

Their cognate antigens are unknown. The library was made by PCR. Sequencing used an Illumina HiSeq 2500. To reduce PCR and sequencing biases, unique molecular identifiers were incorporated into the TCR beta cDNA libraries. Through fastp at Q25 and MiXCR, TCRdb rebuilt clones from the public reads, retaining in-frame beta chains. Each entry is one CDR3 protein sequence, shown with its most common DNA and genes. The sample table contains roughly 570,000 distinct CDR3 sequences; only one count was recorded for 30% to 40% of them. The ten largest clones add up to roughly 6% of the sample. The specimen sequenced was blood. These receptors all come from a girl aged 2-17 years with multiple sclerosis.

This clonotype showed up just a few times. V gene TRBV28 combines with J gene TRBJ2-7; D gene uncertain. V lost 5 bases to trimming and J lost 2 bases, with 10 bases between them. CDR1 is MDHEN, CDR2 SYDVKM, per germline. This CDR3 has 13 amino acids. CDR3 region: CASSPSFPYEQYF. The DNA of the CDR3 is TGTGCCAGCAGTCCCTCATTCCCCTACGAGCAGTACTTC.

This clonotype was seen at least ten times. The chain recombines TRBV29-1 with TRBJ2-1, with D uncertain. Germline V gene sequence: CDR1 SQVTM, CDR2 ANQGSEA. This CDR3 is built from 12 residues. Trimming took 4 bases from V and 8 from J, leaving 12 bases between them. The chain's CDR3 is CSVAAQFHEQFF. DNA of the CDR3: TGCAGCGTTGCAGCACAATTCCATGAGCAGTTCTTC.